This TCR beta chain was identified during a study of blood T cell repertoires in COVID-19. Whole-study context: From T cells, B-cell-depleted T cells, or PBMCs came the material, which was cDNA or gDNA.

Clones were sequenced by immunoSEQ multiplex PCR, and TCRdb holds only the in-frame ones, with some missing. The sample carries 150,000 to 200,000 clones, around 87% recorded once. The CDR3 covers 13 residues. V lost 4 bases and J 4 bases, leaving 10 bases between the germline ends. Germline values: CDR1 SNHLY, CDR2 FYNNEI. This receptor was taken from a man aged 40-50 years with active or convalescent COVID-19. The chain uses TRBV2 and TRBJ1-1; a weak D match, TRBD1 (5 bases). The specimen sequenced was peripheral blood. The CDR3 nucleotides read TGTGCCAGCAGTGCGGAGACAGTCACTGAAGCTTTCTTT. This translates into CASSAETVTEAFF.